This T cell receptor beta chain was recovered during a study of CD8 T cells in ankylosing spondylitis. Broader study findings: A CD8+ phenotype characterized the disease-linked clones, which were relatively rare in peripheral blood. Reported data indicate significant enrichment of disease-linked clones within matched ankylosing spondylitis synovial fluid. Characteristic, it appeared, of ankylosing spondylitis blood was a TCR beta motif of fewer than 10 highly homologous variants.

Using quantitative 5'-RACE with molecular barcodes, the authors made TCR beta libraries. TCRdb re-derived calls from the 5' RACE reads in MiXCR, one entry per CDR3 protein. The repertoire has 300,000 to 350,000 distinct CDR3 sequences, around 21% of them found once; the top ten carry under 4%. As concerns this clonotype: Its antigen is still unknown.

Germline CDR1 is SQVTM and CDR2 is ANQGSEA. Trimming removed 4 bases at V and 1 base at J, with 2 bases between. There are 11 residues in the CDR3. The V gene is TRBV29-1, the J gene TRBJ1-5; the D is unclear. The sequenced sample consisted of blood, either unsorted or a sorted T cell fraction (not recorded which). The sequence was obtained from a female donor with ankylosing spondylitis or in good health (not recorded which). CDR3 sequence: CSVGSNQPQHF. The CDR3 region has the DNA TGCAGCGTTGGAAGCAATCAGCCCCAGCATTTT. The variable domain in full, completed from reference TRBV29-1 and TRBJ1-5, reads SAVISQKPSRDICQRGTSLTIQCQVDSQVTMMFWYRQQPGQSLTLIATANQGSEATYESGFVIDKFPISRPNLTFSTLTVSNMSPEDSSIYLCSVGSNQPQHFGDGTRLSIL.